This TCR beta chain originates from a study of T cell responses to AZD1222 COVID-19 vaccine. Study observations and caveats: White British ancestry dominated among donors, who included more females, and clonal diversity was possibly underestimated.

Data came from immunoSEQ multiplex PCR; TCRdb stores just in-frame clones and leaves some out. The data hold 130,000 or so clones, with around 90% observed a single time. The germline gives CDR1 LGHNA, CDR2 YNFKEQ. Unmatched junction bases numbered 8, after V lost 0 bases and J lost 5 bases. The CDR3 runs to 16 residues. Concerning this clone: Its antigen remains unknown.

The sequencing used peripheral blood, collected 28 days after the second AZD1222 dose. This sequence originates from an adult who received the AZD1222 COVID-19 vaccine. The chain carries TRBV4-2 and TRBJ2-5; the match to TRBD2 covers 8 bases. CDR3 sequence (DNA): TGTGCCAGCAGCCAAGAGGGAGTAGCGGGGACGGAGACCCAGTACTTC. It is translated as CASSQEGVAGTETQYF.